Presented here are 20 T cell receptor beta chains from one specimen sequenced in a study of T cells after posttransplantation cyclophosphamide. Some clones are missing from TCRdb's copy, which holds only in-frame ones; the method was immunoSEQ multiplex PCR. Listed for the sample are 20,000 to 25,000 clones, none seen a single time. The source material was PBMCs. The source is a woman aged 60 to 75 in good health, CMV-negative, and a related stem cell transplant donor.

In this sample, this clone turned up many times. The chain joins TRBV7-9 to TRBJ1-3, with D perhaps matching TRBD1 (5 bases). This CDR3 spans 14 amino acids. CDR1 SEHNR and CDR2 FQNEAQ come from the germline V gene (reference sequence). V shed 5 bases and J shed 5 bases, with 13 bases lying between them. The CDR3 sequence is CASSTDGGRNTIYF. DNA for the CDR3: TGTGCCAGCAGCACAGACGGGGGTAGAAACACCATATATTTT.

Ten or more counts support this clone. The gene calls are TRBV6-5 and TRBJ2-3, with 9 bases that match TRBD1. The germline V gene encodes CDR1 MNHEY and CDR2 SVGAGI. The CDR3 has 16 residues. V shed 0 bases and J 5 bases; nucleotides not matched to a gene: 6. In nucleotides, the CDR3 is TGTGCCAGCAGTTACTCCGGGACAGGGCTGGAAGATACGCAGTATTTT. Translating it yields CASSYSGTGLEDTQYF.

Many counts were recorded for this clone. This sequence joins TRBV27 and TRBJ1-1, with 7 bases identical to TRBD1. The CDR3 consists of 14 residues. From germline, CDR1 is MNHEY and CDR2 SMNVEV (reference sequence). Losses at the gene ends were 7 bases for V and 2 bases for J; bases not matched to a gene: 7. CDR3 amino acids: CASKQGQANTEAFF. The CDR3 DNA follows: TGTGCCAGCAAGCAAGGACAGGCCAACACTGAAGCTTTCTTT.

There are many counts of this clone. The genes are TRBV29-1 and TRBJ1-2; 7 bases align to TRBD1. J was trimmed by 2 bases and V by 3 bases; bases with no gene match: 6. CDR1 is SQVTM, CDR2 ANQGSEA, per germline. The CDR3 covers 14 residues. Written as DNA, the CDR3 is TGCAGCGTTGACAGGCCGGGACAGAACTATGGCTACACCTTC. Translated: CSVDRPGQNYGYTF.

This clone was recorded many times. The chain has TRBV7-9 and TRBJ2-7, with a tentative D call TRBD2 (6 bases). The germline V and J ends were trimmed by 0 bases and 9 bases, with 9 bases remaining between them. This CDR3 is built from 12 residues. Per the germline V gene, CDR1 is SEHNR and CDR2 is FQNEAQ (reference sequence). The DNA of the CDR3 is TGTGCCAGCAGCTTAGCACAGGAGGGGCAGTACTTC. Amino acids: CASSLAQEGQYF.

This clone was picked up a small number of times. This chain connects TRBV7-9 to TRBJ2-2; a weak D match, TRBD2 (5 bases). The CDR3 totals 14 residues. Germline CDR1 reads SEHNR; CDR2 reads FQNEAQ (reference sequence). Trimming pared 6 bases from V and 0 bases from J, leaving 8 bases between. CDR3 loop: CASRSGSNTGELFF. CDR3 sequence (DNA): TGTGCCAGCAGAAGCGGATCGAACACCGGGGAGCTGTTTTTT.

The table lists this clone with many counts. The chain employs TRBV5-1 and TRBJ1-2, with 7 bases fitting TRBD1. V trimming: 2 bases; J trimming: 3 bases; junction bases outside the gene matches: 1. Germline loops: CDR1 SGHRS, CDR2 YFSETQ. This CDR3 region has 13 residues. CDR3 coding DNA: TGCGCCAGCAGCTTAGACAGGGACTATGGCTACACCTTC. The encoded protein is CASSLDRDYGYTF.

This clone occurred many times. The chain employs TRBV4-1 and TRBJ1-3; D gene ambiguous. Trimming pared 0 bases from V and 6 bases from J, leaving 9 bases between. Germline CDR1 and CDR2: MGHRA and YSYEKL. The CDR3 covers 14 residues. The CDR3 DNA sequence: TGCGCCAGCAGCCAAGATCGGGGAGTAAACACCATATATTTT. Amino acid sequence: CASSQDRGVNTIYF.

This clone was counted at least ten times. V is TRBV30 and J is TRBJ1-2; possibly TRBD1 for D (5 bases). CDR3 size: 14 residues. The V and J ends lost 2 bases and 2 bases respectively, with 12 bases between them. CDR1 GTSNPN and CDR2 SVGIG come from the germline V gene (reference sequence). The CDR3 region has the DNA TGTGCCTGGAGTTCAGGTGGGGCCAACTATGGCTACACCTTC. This codes for CAWSSGGANYGYTF.

This clone has a count of ten or more. The V and J genes are TRBV28 and TRBJ2-7; the match to TRBD2 covers 8 bases. Trimming at V came to 5 bases and at J to 7 bases, leaving 7 bases not matched to a gene. The CDR3 runs 13 residues. The germline gives CDR1 MDHEN, CDR2 SYDVKM. The CDR3 coding sequence is TGTGCCAGCAGTCCGGCGGGGGGACTGGAGCAGTACTTC. It yields the protein CASSPAGGLEQYF.

This clone has ten or more counts. The chain employs TRBV19 and TRBJ2-7; TRBD2 aligns across 7 bases. The germline V gene has CDR1 LNHDA and CDR2 SQIVND (reference sequence). J was trimmed by 6 bases and V by 1 base; bases with no gene match: 3. The CDR3 is made up of 13 amino acids. The CDR3 coding sequence is TGTGCCAGTAGTATAGGAGCGGGAATCGAGCAGTACTTC. Translation gives CASSIGAGIEQYF.

This clone was counted ten times or more. The DNA for the CDR3 is TGCGCCAGCAGCCGGGGAAAGGAGGGCTTGAACACTGAAGCTTTCTTT. Residues: CASSRGKEGLNTEAFF. The J gene is TRBJ1-1, the V gene TRBV4-1; D uncertain. This CDR3 has 16 residues. The V end was cut by 4 bases, the J end by 0 bases, with 15 bases between. CDR1 and CDR2 (germline): MGHRA, YSYEKL.

This clone was counted at least ten times. The chain employs TRBV11-2 and TRBJ1-1, with D unresolved. The CDR3 loop spans 13 amino acids. Per the germline V gene, CDR1 is SGHAT and CDR2 is FQNNGV. The V end lost 6 bases, the J end lost 6 bases, and 14 bases lay between the germline ends. DNA of the CDR3: TGTGCCAGCAGTCTTACGGCGAGGGCTGAAGCTTTCTTT. Residues: CASSLTARAEAFF. Full variable domain (outside the CDR3, taken from reference TRBV11-2 and TRBJ1-1): EAGVAQSPRYKIIEKRQSVAFWCNPISGHATLYWYQQILGQGPKLLIQFQNNGVVDDSQLPKDRFSAERLKGVDSTLKIQPAKLEDSAVYLCASSLTARAEAFFGQGTRLTVV.

Ten or more counts support this clone. The chain links TRBV6-5 to TRBJ1-2; weak D call: TRBD1 (6 bases). The CDR3 runs to 12 residues. Germline assignment: CDR1 MNHEY and CDR2 SVGAGI. V was cut by 5 bases and J by 4 bases, with 8 bases left in between. In DNA form, the CDR3 reads TGTGCCAGCAGTCGGACAGCCTATGGCTACACCTTC. Encoded protein: CASSRTAYGYTF.

The table lists this clone with many counts. The CDR3 region has the DNA TGTGCCACGGGGGGCAGTGGAACCCCGGGGGAGACCCAGTACTTC. Protein product: CATGGSGTPGETQYF. The chain has TRBV10-3 and TRBJ2-5; possibly TRBD2 for D (7 bases). From germline, CDR1 is ENHRY and CDR2 SYGVKD. The CDR3 consists of 15 residues. V gave up 10 bases and J gave up 5 bases, with 23 bases separating them.

The V and J genes are TRBV9 and TRBJ2-1; a weak D match, TRBD1 (6 bases). The V gene lost 3 bases and the J gene lost 9 bases, with 10 bases spanning the gap. CDR3 length equals 12 residues. Germline values: CDR1 SGDLS, CDR2 YYNGEE. CDR3 sequence reads: CASSDTGFEQFF. The CDR3 coding sequence is TGTGCCAGCAGCGATACAGGGTTTGAGCAGTTCTTC.

This clone was seen repeatedly, ten times or more. The V and J genes are TRBV5-4 and TRBJ2-4; D perhaps matches TRBD1 (5 bases). The length of the CDR3 is 16 residues. Germline V CDR1 and CDR2: SGHNT, YYREEE (reference sequence). The V end lost 0 bases, the J end lost 0 bases, and 10 bases lay between the germline ends. This chain's CDR3 is CASSLGGQVAKNIQYF. As DNA, the CDR3 is TGTGCCAGCAGCTTGGGAGGACAAGTAGCCAAAAACATTCAGTACTTC.

This clone was seen more than once but under ten times. The CDR3 coding sequence is TGTGCCAGCAGCCAAGCGCAGGGCAGCACAGATACGCAGTATTTT. Its translation is CASSQAQGSTDTQYF. The J gene is TRBJ2-3, the V gene TRBV4-2, with D possibly being TRBD1 (5 bases). The V gene's germline CDR1 is LGHNA and CDR2 YNFKEQ. There are 15 residues in the CDR3. V lost 1 base and J lost 0, with 8 bases in between.

This clone was recorded many times. The gene calls are TRBV9 and TRBJ1-3, with TRBD1 matching 8 bases. Germline V gene lookup returns CDR1 SGDLS and CDR2 YYNGEE. Losses at the gene ends were 3 bases for V and 2 bases for J; bases not matched to a gene: 4. This CDR3 has 15 amino acids. The CDR3 sequence: CASSGLTGAGNTIYF. The DNA of the CDR3 is TGTGCCAGCAGCGGCCTGACAGGGGCTGGAAACACCATATATTTT.

This clone was observed many times. The chain recombines TRBV6-1 with TRBJ1-5; TRBD1 matches at 9 bases. This CDR3 has 15 amino acids. Per the germline V gene, CDR1 is MNHNS and CDR2 is SASEGT. Germline trimming cut 5 bases from V and 5 bases from J; bases unmatched to any gene: 7. CDR3 nucleotide sequence: TGTGCCAGCAGTACCCGGACAGGGGAATATCAGCCCCAGCATTTT. It is translated as CASSTRTGEYQPQHF.